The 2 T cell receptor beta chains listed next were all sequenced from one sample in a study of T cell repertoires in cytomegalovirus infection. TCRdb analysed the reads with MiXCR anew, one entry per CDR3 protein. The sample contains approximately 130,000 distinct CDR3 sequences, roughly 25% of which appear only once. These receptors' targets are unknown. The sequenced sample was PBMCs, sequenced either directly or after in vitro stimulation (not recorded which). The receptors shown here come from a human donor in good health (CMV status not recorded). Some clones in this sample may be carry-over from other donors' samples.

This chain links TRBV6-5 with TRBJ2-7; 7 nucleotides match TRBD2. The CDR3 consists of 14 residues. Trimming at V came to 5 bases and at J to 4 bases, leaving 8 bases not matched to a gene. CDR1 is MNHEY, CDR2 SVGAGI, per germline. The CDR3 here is CASSPGTTIYEQYF. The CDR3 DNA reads TGTGCCAGCAGTCCCGGGACTACGATATACGAGCAGTACTTC.

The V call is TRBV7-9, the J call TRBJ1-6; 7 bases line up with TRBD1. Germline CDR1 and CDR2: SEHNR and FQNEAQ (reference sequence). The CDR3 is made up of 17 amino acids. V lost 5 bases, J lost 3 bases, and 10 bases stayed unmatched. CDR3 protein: CASSHPRTGSYNSPLHF. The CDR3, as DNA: TGTGCCAGCAGCCACCCCCGGACAGGCAGCTATAATTCACCCCTCCACTTT.